Below are 21 T cell receptor beta chains sequenced from a single sample in a study of regulatory T cells in long-lasting Graves disease. The time point denotes: newly diagnosed GD, antithyroid drugs for less than 3 months. TCR sequences were obtained from RNA taken from PBMCs. Combining iRepertoire HTBI primers with Arm-PCR of CDR3 regions, the authors built TCR beta libraries. One entry per CDR3 protein, called by TCRdb with MiXCR from the multiplex PCR reads. The table shows roughly 420,000 distinct CDR3 sequences, with roughly 15% occurring only once. This sample was shared with a second study, whose subject was T cells in Graves' hyperthyroidism and ophthalmopathy.

The input for sequencing was peripheral blood mononuclear cells (PBMCs), taken at new diagnosis, from a patient treated with antithyroid drugs. All receptors come from a woman aged 18-29 years with Graves disease.

The rearrangement uses TRBV15 and TRBJ2-1, with 7 bases fitting TRBD1. CDR3 length: 17 residues. V trimming: 0 bases; J trimming: 3 bases; junction bases outside the gene matches: 8. Per germline, CDR1 LNHNV and CDR2 YYDKDF (reference sequence). CDR3 DNA sequence: TGTGCCACCAGCAGAGATATGCGGCAGGGGGTCTACAATGAGCAGTTCTTC. It translates to CATSRDMRQGVYNEQFF.

This clonotype was recorded at least ten times. CDR3 sequence: CASSLVVGDTQYF. The CDR3 DNA reads as TGTGCCAGCAGCTTAGTCGTGGGAGATACGCAGTATTTT. The chain combines TRBV7-9 with TRBJ2-3; D is unresolved. Trimming removed 1 base at V and 5 bases at J, with 7 bases between. CDR1 and CDR2 from the germline V gene are SEHNR and FQNEAQ (reference sequence). This CDR3 has 13 residues.

This clonotype showed up many times. This chain joins TRBV11-2 and TRBJ2-3, with D uncertain. CDR1 and CDR2 from the germline V gene are SGHAT and FQNNGV. CDR3 size: 16 residues. V lost 1 base and J 0 bases, leaving 11 bases between the germline ends. The CDR3 nucleotides are TGTGCCAGCAGCTTAGGAACGTTCGCTAGCACAGATACGCAGTATTTT. Protein product: CASSLGTFASTDTQYF. Using reference TRBV11-2 and TRBJ2-3 for the parts outside the CDR3, the full variable domain is EAGVAQSPRYKIIEKRQSVAFWCNPISGHATLYWYQQILGQGPKLLIQFQNNGVVDDSQLPKDRFSAERLKGVDSTLKIQPAKLEDSAVYLCASSLGTFASTDTQYFGPGTRLTVL.

This clonotype was seen ten or more times. V is TRBV7-9 and J is TRBJ1-2; TRBD1 matches at 12 bases. Unmatched junction bases numbered 1, after V lost 0 bases and J lost 8 bases. Germline CDR1 is SEHNR and CDR2 is FQNEAQ (reference sequence). The CDR3 consists of 14 residues. This chain's CDR3 is CASSLAGTGGGYTF. In DNA, the CDR3 is TGTGCCAGCAGCTTAGCCGGGACAGGGGGCGGCTACACCTTC.

This chain uses TRBV25-1 with TRBJ2-5; D remains ambiguous. Germline CDR1 reads MGHDK; CDR2 reads SYGVNS. The CDR3 runs to 15 residues. The germline V and J ends were trimmed by 4 bases and 0 bases, with 12 bases remaining between them. CDR3 amino acids: CASSVDVFYQETQYF. In DNA, the CDR3 is TGTGCCAGCAGTGTAGACGTATTCTACCAAGAGACCCAGTACTTC. Full variable domain (missing parts from reference TRBV25-1 and TRBJ2-5): EADIYQTPRYLVIGTGKKITLECSQTMGHDKMYWYQQDPGMELHLIHYSYGVNSTEKGDLSSESTVSRIRTEHFPLTLESARPSHTSQYLCASSVDVFYQETQYFGPGTRLLVL.

This clonotype has at least ten counts. The chain joins TRBV5-6 to TRBJ2-7; weak D call: TRBD1 (6 bases). There are 13 residues in the CDR3. V lost 7 bases and J lost 6, with 17 bases in between. The V gene's germline CDR1 is SGHDT and CDR2 YYEEEE. The CDR3 DNA follows: TGTGCCAGCTCCCTAATGACAGGTCGCGAGCAGTACTTC. Translation gives CASSLMTGREQYF.

Turning to this clonotype: A much larger clone differs by one base, so this may be a read error. The CDR3 DNA sequence: TGTGCCTGGAGCCCAATGGACGTAGGCTACACCTTC. Translating it yields CAWSPMDVGYTF. V and J are TRBV30 and TRBJ1-2; D is undetermined. Germline V gives CDR1 GTSNPN, CDR2 SVGIG (reference sequence). There are 12 residues in the CDR3. Trimming removed 3 bases from V and 8 bases from J, with 13 bases in between.

This chain links TRBV28 with TRBJ2-1; 13 bases agree with TRBD2. Per the germline V gene, CDR1 is MDHEN and CDR2 is SYDVKM. The CDR3 length is 22 residues. Unmatched junction bases numbered 16, after V lost 2 bases and J lost 0 bases. The DNA for the CDR3 is TGTGCCAGCAGTTTAATGCCCGGCGGACTAGCGGGAGAGGGGGGCTCCTACAATGAGCAGTTCTTC. The encoded protein is CASSLMPGGLAGEGGSYNEQFF. The full variable domain, in which reference TRBV28 and TRBJ2-1 provide the parts outside the CDR3, is DVKVTQSSRYLVKRTGEKVFLECVQDMDHENMFWYRQDPGLGLRLIYFSYDVKMKEKGDIPEGYSVSREKKERFSLILESASTNQTSMYLCASSLMPGGLAGEGGSYNEQFFGPGTRLTVL.

This clonotype was picked up many times. This sequence joins TRBV28 and TRBJ2-6; 7 positions match TRBD1. The V gene end was trimmed by 6 bases and the J gene end by 2 bases; junction bases not matched to a gene: 10. The CDR3 loop spans 17 amino acids. In germline, CDR1 is MDHEN, CDR2 SYDVKM. The CDR3 protein is CASSKKQGQAGANVLTF. CDR3 in DNA: TGTGCCAGCAGCAAGAAACAGGGGCAAGCTGGGGCCAACGTCCTGACTTTC.

There are many counts of this clonotype. The genes are TRBV15 and TRBJ2-1, with a possible D match to TRBD2 (6 bases). Between the trimmed V and J ends, which lost 0 bases and 5 bases, there was a span of 17 bases. CDR1 is LNHNV and CDR2 is YYDKDF in the germline V gene (reference sequence). This CDR3 spans 17 amino acids. The CDR3 is CATSRDVRERLDNEQFF. For the CDR3, the DNA is TGTGCCACCAGCAGAGATGTACGGGAGAGACTCGACAATGAGCAGTTCTTC. The full variable domain, completed using reference TRBV15 and TRBJ2-1, is DAMVIQNPRYQVTQFGKPVTLSCSQTLNHNVMYWYQQKSSQAPKLLFHYYDKDFNNEADTPDNFQSRRPNTSFCFLDIRSPGLGDTAMYLCATSRDVRERLDNEQFFGPGTRLTVL.

This clonotype was observed at least ten times. The chain carries TRBV5-6 and TRBJ2-7; the D gene is possibly TRBD1 (5 bases). This CDR3 region has 14 residues. Looked up from germline, CDR1 is SGHDT and CDR2 is YYEEEE. V was trimmed by 2 bases and J by 6 bases, leaving 15 bases between them. CDR3 bases: TGTGCCAGCAGCTTTAGGTTGGCCCAGGGCGAGCAGTACTTC. Translated, it gives CASSFRLAQGEQYF.

The V call is TRBV18, the J call TRBJ2-4; 9 bases align to TRBD2. Trimming removed 0 bases from V and 7 bases from J; junction bases left unmatched: 10. The CDR3 is made up of 17 amino acids. Per germline, CDR1 KGHSH and CDR2 LQKENI. For the CDR3, the DNA is TGTGCCAGCTCACCACCTGGTGGGCGGGAGGGCTTGAACATTCAGTACTTC. Its translation is CASSPPGGREGLNIQYF. The full variable domain, rest sourced from reference TRBV18 and TRBJ2-4, is NAGVMQNPRHLVRRRGQEARLRCSPMKGHSHVYWYRQLPEEGLKFMVYLQKENIIDESGMPKERFSAEFPKEGPSILRIQQVVRGDSAAYFCASSPPGGREGLNIQYFGAGTRLSVL.

The chain couples TRBV27 to TRBJ2-7; D may be TRBD1 (5 bases). This CDR3 is built from 16 residues. V lost 3 bases to trimming and J lost 5 bases, with 20 bases between them. Per germline, CDR1 MNHEY and CDR2 SMNVEV (reference sequence). CDR3 residues: CASSFSRQGPSHEQYF. Here the CDR3 DNA reads TGTGCCAGCAGTTTCTCCAGGCAGGGCCCGTCCCACGAGCAGTACTTC.

This clonotype came up a few times. This chain links TRBV4-1 with TRBJ2-3, with 8 bases aligning to TRBD1. CDR3 length: 16 amino acids. Germline loops: CDR1 MGHRA, CDR2 YSYEKL. The V and J ends lost 4 bases and 4 bases, in that order; junction bases with no gene match: 10. The CDR3 nucleotides read TGCGCCAGCAGCCCTACCAGGCCAGGGGGCTCAGATACGCAGTATTTT. It yields the protein CASSPTRPGGSDTQYF.

This clonotype was seen only a few times. The chain couples TRBV4-1 to TRBJ1-1; D gene uncertain. Germline lookup yields CDR1 MGHRA and CDR2 YSYEKL. V gave up 1 base and J gave up 4 bases, with 10 bases separating them. The CDR3 consists of 14 residues. CDR3 residues: CASSQVRETTEAFF. The CDR3 DNA reads as TGCGCCAGCAGCCAAGTCCGGGAGACCACTGAAGCTTTCTTT.

On this clonotype itself: This clone may be a read error of a much larger clone one base away. The chain has TRBV9 and TRBJ2-7; 10 nucleotides align to TRBD1. CDR1 is SGDLS and CDR2 is YYNGEE in the germline V gene. The CDR3 spans 14 residues. Here the CDR3 reads CVSSPEGQGFEQYF. CDR3 DNA sequence: TGTGTCAGCAGCCCAGAGGGACAGGGGTTCGAGCAGTACTTC.

J is TRBJ2-2 and V is TRBV20-1, with D maybe TRBD2 (7 bases). This CDR3 comprises 15 residues. Trimming cost V 6 bases and J 6 bases, with 20 bases left between them. Germline values: CDR1 DFQATT, CDR2 SNEGSKA (reference sequence). CDR3 in DNA: TGCAGTGCAACGCGTCGGGGGGCCGGGGCCGGGGAGCTGTTTTTT. Protein sequence: CSATRRGAGAGELFF.

This clonotype was observed a few times. The genes are TRBV12-3 or TRBV12-4 and TRBJ2-4, with 9 bases that match TRBD1. There are 16 residues in the CDR3. V was pared by 4 bases and J by 3 bases, with 7 bases of the junction left unmatched. The CDR3 region has the DNA TGTGCCAGCAGTTCACAGGGGGCTGCGGTCAAAAACATTCAGTACTTC. It encodes CASSSQGAAVKNIQYF.

At least ten counts were recorded for this clonotype. The chain couples TRBV4-2 to TRBJ1-2; the D gene is possibly TRBD1 (5 bases). Germline V gives CDR1 LGHNA, CDR2 YNFKEQ. This CDR3 contains 13 residues. Trimming cost V 4 bases and J 3 bases, with 9 bases left between them. The CDR3 nucleotides read TGTGCCAGCAGCCCCCTCAGGGACTATGGCTACACCTTC. Amino acid sequence: CASSPLRDYGYTF.

V and J are TRBV3-1 and TRBJ2-3; 12 bases are shared with TRBD2. The assigned J gene may be wrong: the sequence end matches TRBJ2-5 better. CDR3 size: 14 residues. The germline V gene has CDR1 LGHDT and CDR2 YNNKEL (reference sequence). Here the CDR3 DNA reads TGTGCCAGCAGCCGACTAGCGGGAGTAGAGACCCAGTACTTC. It codes for CASSRLAGVETQYF.

In this sample, this clonotype turned up many times. The chain employs TRBV5-1 and TRBJ2-7, with 7 nucleotides matching TRBD1. CDR1 and CDR2 (germline): SGHRS, YFSETQ. V lost 4 bases to trimming and J lost 1 base; unmatched junction nucleotides: 8. The CDR3 sequence is 15 residues long. CDR3 coding DNA: TGCGCCAGCAGCCATTTAGGGGGCCGATCCTACGAGCAGTACTTC. This codes for CASSHLGGRSYEQYF.